This T cell receptor (beta chain) is from a study of cytomegalovirus exposure and HLA in healthy donors. The CDR3 spans 16 residues. The germline gives CDR1 SEHNR, CDR2 FQNEAQ (reference sequence). V lost 4 bases to trimming and J lost 8 bases; unmatched junction nucleotides: 14. Profiled with immunoSEQ multiplex PCR; TCRdb holds only in-frame clones, not every one. The data show about 160,000 clones, approximately 96% seen once. The source is a woman between 18 and 29 years old in good health and CMV-seronegative. This chain joins TRBV7-9 and TRBJ1-2, with 9 bases identical to TRBD1. Sequencing input: PBMCs. DNA of the CDR3: TGTGCCAGCAGCTCGGACCCGGGACAGGGAAGTGGGGGCTACACCTTC. Translating it yields CASSSDPGQGSGGYTF.